The rows below give T cell receptor beta chains drawn from one sample of a study of cytomegalovirus exposure and HLA in healthy donors. TCRdb's copy holds only in-frame clones and misses some; the assay was immunoSEQ multiplex PCR. The table has more than 85,000 clones, about 13% seen once. The sample consisted of PBMCs. The source is a man aged 40-55 years in good health and CMV-seropositive. Both conserved end residues are part of each CDR3. A D gene is named only where the DNA matches it firmly. Some rows mark clone size as missing; the rest say once, few, many or name a class of expanded clone.

few	TRBV11-2	NA	TRBJ1-5	TGTGCCAGCAGCTTAGATGGCAGGGGTCAGCCCCAGCATTTT	CASSLDGRGQPQHF
NA	TRBV5-4	TRBD1	TRBJ1-4	TGTGCCAGCAGCACAGGGGGCGTGGATGAAAAACTGTTTTTT	CASSTGGVDEKLFF
NA	TRBV7-2	TRBD2	TRBJ2-1	TGTGCCAGCGCATCCGGACTAGCGGGAGCCAATGAGCAGTTCTTC	CASASGLAGANEQFF
few	TRBV30	NA	TRBJ2-7	TGTGCCTGGAGTACCCGGGACTTTCCCTACGAGCAGTACTTC	CAWSTRDFPYEQYF
few	TRBV7-9	TRBD2	TRBJ2-1	TGTGCCAGCAGCTTGGGGGCTAGCGGGTACAATGAGCAGTTCTTC	CASSLGASGYNEQFF
few	TRBV28	NA	TRBJ1-2	TGTGCCAGCAGTTCCCCAGGGGCGAACTATGGCTACACCTTC	CASSSPGANYGYTF
NA	TRBV7-9	TRBD1	TRBJ1-6	TGTGCCAGCAGCCCACAGGGGAGTGGATCACCCCTCCACTTT	CASSPQGSGSPLHF
NA	TRBV18	TRBD1	TRBJ1-5	TGTGCCAGCTCACCGTCGGGACAGGATCAGCCCCAGCATTTT	CASSPSGQDQPQHF
many	TRBV6-1	TRBD2	TRBJ2-7	TGTGCCAGCGGCTTGGGACTAGCGGCCGAGCAGTACTTC	CASGLGLAAEQYF
few	TRBV10-1	TRBD1	TRBJ2-7	TGCGCCAGCAGTAGGGACAGGTCCTACGAGCAGTACTTC	CASSRDRSYEQYF
NA	TRBV9	NA	TRBJ1-2	TGTGCCAGCAGCGTAGACAGCAACTATGGCTACACCTTC	CASSVDSNYGYTF
NA	TRBV13	TRBD2	TRBJ2-3	TGTGCCAGCAGCACTACCGGCGCTAGCGGGAGTTCGGGCACAGATACGCAGTATTTT	CASSTTGASGSSGTDTQYF
NA	TRBV5-4	TRBD2	TRBJ2-5	TGTGCCAGTGACCGTGGCGGGAGGAGAGAGACCCAGTACTTC	CASDRGGRRETQYF
NA	TRBV11-2	NA	TRBJ1-1	TGTGCCAGCAGCACTCGGACAGAGAACACTGAAGCTTTCTTT	CASSTRTENTEAFF
few	TRBV7-2	NA	TRBJ2-3	TGTGCCAGCAGCTTAGCCGGCCCGGGTACGCAGTATTTT	CASSLAGPGTQYF
NA	TRBV5-1	NA	TRBJ2-1	TGCGCCAGCAGCTCCACACCAAGCTCCTACAATGAGCAGTTCTTC	CASSSTPSSYNEQFF
NA	TRBV19	NA	TRBJ2-1	TGTGCCAGTAGTCAGGGATACAATGAGCAGTTCTTC	CASSQGYNEQFF
NA	TRBV11-2	TRBD2	TRBJ2-2	TGTGCCAGCAGCTTAGGATTAGCGGGAGGGACCGGGGAGCTGTTTTTT	CASSLGLAGGTGELFF
NA	TRBV13	TRBD1	TRBJ2-7	TGTGCCAGCAGCTCCCGGGACAGCGTTACCTACGAGCAGTACTTC	CASSSRDSVTYEQYF
NA	TRBV4-1	TRBD1	TRBJ2-1	TGCGCCAGCAGCCATGCCCGGGACAGGGGGCACAGTGAGCAGTTCTTC	CASSHARDRGHSEQFF
few	TRBV6-6	NA	TRBJ1-1	TGTGCCAGCCGGACGACCGCATTAGGACATGAAGCTTTCTTT	CASRTTALGHEAFF
NA	TRBV25-1	NA	TRBJ2-7	TGTGCCACCTCAACAGGACGATCGGACAGTCGTTTTCCCTACGAGCAGTACTTC	CATSTGRSDSRFPYEQYF
NA	TRBV18	TRBD2	TRBJ2-2	TGTGCCAGCTCACCTAGCGGGAGTCCGAACACCGGGGAGCTGTTTTTT	CASSPSGSPNTGELFF
NA	TRBV2	NA	TRBJ2-2	TGTGCCAGCAGTGAATACGCGGGCGGGACCGGGGAGCTGTTTTTT	CASSEYAGGTGELFF
NA	TRBV2	NA	TRBJ2-1	TGTGCCAGCAGTGTGGTAAGGGGCCCATACAATGAGCAGTTCTTC	CASSVVRGPYNEQFF
NA	TRBV5-1	TRBD2	TRBJ2-3	TGCGCCAGCAGCAGTACTAGCGGCAGCGGACCAGATACGCAGTATTTT	CASSSTSGSGPDTQYF
NA	TRBV28	TRBD1	TRBJ2-3	TGTGCCAGCATGTGGGACAGAAGCACAGATACGCAGTATTTT	CASMWDRSTDTQYF
few	TRBV2	NA	TRBJ1-5	TGTGCCAGCAGGGAATCGACAGAGGCAAATCAGCCCCAGCATTTT	CASRESTEANQPQHF
few	TRBV5-6	TRBD2	TRBJ2-5	TGTGCCAGCAGCGCGGGACTAGCGGGAGTTGTAGAGACCCAGTACTTC	CASSAGLAGVVETQYF
NA	TRBV18	TRBD1	TRBJ2-7	TGTGCCAGCTCCCCCGGGGACAGGGTCTACGAGCAGTACTTC	CASSPGDRVYEQYF